This TCR beta chain was captured by sequencing in a study of early T cells in non-severe SARS-CoV-2 infection. About the research overall: Sequenced material consisted of bulk RNA (from unsorted whole blood), and chains were unpaired.

The table lists this clonotype with a few counts. The CDR3 extends over 16 amino acids. V dropped 1 base and J dropped 2 bases, with 12 bases sitting between them. Unique molecular identifiers tagged individual cDNA molecules. A single record per CDR3 protein comes from TCRdb applying MiXCR to the 5' RACE reads. Here the sample spans 110,000 or so distinct CDR3 sequences, around 10% being singletons. The origin of this receptor is an adult who was a healthcare worker with PCR-confirmed SARS-CoV-2 infection or an uninfected control (not recorded which). The genes are TRBV12-3 or TRBV12-4 and TRBJ1-5; D is undetermined. Sequenced input: whole blood. In DNA, the CDR3 is TGTGCCAGCAGTTTAGTGGGTAGTAAGGGCAATCAGCCCCAGCATTTT. It encodes CASSLVGSKGNQPQHF.